This T cell receptor beta chain came from a study of T cells in Graves' hyperthyroidism and ophthalmopathy. TCR beta CDR3 sequences were amplified from RNA transcripts. When the TCR CDR3 underwent first-round RT-PCR, the HTBI primer set was used. TCRdb re-analysed the multiplex PCR reads in MiXCR, keeping a single row per CDR3 protein. The table shows about 180,000 distinct CDR3 sequences, with about 18% occurring only once. Trimming cost V 8 bases and J 8 bases, with 21 bases left between them. The CDR3 length is 14 residues. This clonotype was recorded many times. Absence of ophthalmopathy progression within 18 months defined stable Graves' hyperthyroidism. Diagnoses rested on clinical symptoms, serum thyroxine and TRAb, thyroid ultrasound and orbital computed tomography.

V gene TRBV12-3 or TRBV12-4 combines with J gene TRBJ1-2; D call uncertain. The source material was blood. The TCR sequence derives from a woman aged 45 to 65 with Graves' hyperthyroidism. This chain's CDR3 is CASLLHGPLGGYTF. The CDR3 bases are TGTGCCAGCCTGCTGCATGGCCCTCTCGGGGGCTACACCTTC.